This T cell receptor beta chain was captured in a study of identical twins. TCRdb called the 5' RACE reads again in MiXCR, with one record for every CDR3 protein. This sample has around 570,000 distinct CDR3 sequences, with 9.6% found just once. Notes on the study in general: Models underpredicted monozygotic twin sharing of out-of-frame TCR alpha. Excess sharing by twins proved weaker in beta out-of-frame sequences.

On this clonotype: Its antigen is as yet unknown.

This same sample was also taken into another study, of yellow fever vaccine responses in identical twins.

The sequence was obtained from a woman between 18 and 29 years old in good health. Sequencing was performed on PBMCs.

The CDR3: CASSVRLVDEQFF. CDR3 coding DNA: TGTGCCAGCAGCGTAAGACTAGTAGATGAGCAGTTCTTC. V usage is TRBV9 and J usage is TRBJ2-1; a weak D match, TRBD2 (6 bases). The CDR3 runs to 13 residues. The germline gives CDR1 SGDLS, CDR2 YYNGEE. The V gene lost 1 base and the J gene lost 8 bases, with 10 bases spanning the gap.